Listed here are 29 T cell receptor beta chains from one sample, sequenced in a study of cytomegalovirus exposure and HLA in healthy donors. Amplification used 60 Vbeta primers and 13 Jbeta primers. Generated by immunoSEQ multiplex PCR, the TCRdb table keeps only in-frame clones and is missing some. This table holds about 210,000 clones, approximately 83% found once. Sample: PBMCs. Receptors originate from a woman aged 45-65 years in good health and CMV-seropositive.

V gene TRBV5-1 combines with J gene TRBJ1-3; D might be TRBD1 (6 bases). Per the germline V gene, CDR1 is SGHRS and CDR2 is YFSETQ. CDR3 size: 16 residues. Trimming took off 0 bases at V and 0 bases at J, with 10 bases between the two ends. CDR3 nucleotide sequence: TGCGCCAGCAGCTTGGGTACAGGGTCCTCTGGAAACACCATATATTTT. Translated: CASSLGTGSSGNTIYF.

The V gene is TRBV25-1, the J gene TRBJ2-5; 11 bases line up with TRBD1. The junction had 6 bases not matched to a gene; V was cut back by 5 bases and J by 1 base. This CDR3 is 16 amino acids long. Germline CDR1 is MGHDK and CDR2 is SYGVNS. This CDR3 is CASSKGTGGSQETQYF. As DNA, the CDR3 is TGTGCCAGCAGTAAGGGGACAGGGGGAAGCCAAGAGACCCAGTACTTC. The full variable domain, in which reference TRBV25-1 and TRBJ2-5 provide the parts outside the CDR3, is EADIYQTPRYLVIGTGKKITLECSQTMGHDKMYWYQQDPGMELHLIHYSYGVNSTEKGDLSSESTVSRIRTEHFPLTLESARPSHTSQYLCASSKGTGGSQETQYFGPGTRLLVL.

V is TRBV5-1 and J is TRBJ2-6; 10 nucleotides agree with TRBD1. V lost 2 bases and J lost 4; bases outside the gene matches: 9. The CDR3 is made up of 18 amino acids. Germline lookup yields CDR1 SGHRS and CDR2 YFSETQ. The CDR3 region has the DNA TGCGCCAGCAGCTTTAATGTGGGACAGGGGTCCGGGGCCAACGTCCTGACTTTC. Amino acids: CASSFNVGQGSGANVLTF.

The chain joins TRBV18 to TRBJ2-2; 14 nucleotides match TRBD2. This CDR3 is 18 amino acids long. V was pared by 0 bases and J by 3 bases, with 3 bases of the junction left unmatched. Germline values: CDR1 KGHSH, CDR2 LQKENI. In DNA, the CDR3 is TGTGCCAGCTCACCACCAGGACTAGCGGGGGGCCACACCGGGGAGCTGTTTTTT. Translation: CASSPPGLAGGHTGELFF.

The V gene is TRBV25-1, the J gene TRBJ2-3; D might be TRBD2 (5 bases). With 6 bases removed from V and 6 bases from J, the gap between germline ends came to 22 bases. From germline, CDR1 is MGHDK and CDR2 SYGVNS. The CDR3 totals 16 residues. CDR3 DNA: TGTGCCAGCAGCCGCCTTAGCAGGAGGAGCAGGGATACGCAGTATTTT. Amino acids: CASSRLSRRSRDTQYF.

CDR3 in amino acids: CASSQDPGNNEQFF. The DNA of the CDR3 is TGTGCCAGCAGCCAAGATCCAGGGAACAATGAGCAGTTCTTC. V and J are TRBV14 and TRBJ2-1; tentative D call: TRBD1 (5 bases). V lost 0 bases and J lost 5, with 8 bases in between. The CDR3 runs 14 residues. The germline V gene encodes CDR1 SGHDN and CDR2 FVKESK. The full variable domain, in which reference TRBV14 and TRBJ2-1 provide the parts outside the CDR3, is EAGVTQFPSHSVIEKGQTVTLRCDPISGHDNLYWYRRVMGKEIKFLLHFVKESKQDESGMPNNRFLAERTGGTYSTLKVQPAELEDSGVYFCASSQDPGNNEQFFGPGTRLTVL.

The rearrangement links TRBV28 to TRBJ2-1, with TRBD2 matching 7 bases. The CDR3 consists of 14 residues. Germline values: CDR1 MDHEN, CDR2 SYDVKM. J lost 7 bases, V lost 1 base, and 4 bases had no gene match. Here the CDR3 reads CASSLFGGRNEQFF. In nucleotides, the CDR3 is TGTGCCAGCAGTTTATTCGGGGGGAGGAATGAGCAGTTCTTC.

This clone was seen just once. The CDR3 DNA follows: TGCAGCGCCATGGGACAGGGGTTTCCTGGCTACACCTTC. The encoded protein is CSAMGQGFPGYTF. The rearrangement uses TRBV29-1 and TRBJ1-2, with 10 bases matching TRBD1. CDR3 length equals 13 residues. The ends lost 7 bases at V and 7 bases at J; junction bases unmatched: 9. Germline assignment: CDR1 SQVTM and CDR2 ANQGSEA. Complete variable domain (other parts from reference TRBV29-1 and TRBJ1-2): SAVISQKPSRDICQRGTSLTIQCQVDSQVTMMFWYRQQPGQSLTLIATANQGSEATYESGFVIDKFPISRPNLTFSTLTVSNMSPEDSSIYLCSAMGQGFPGYTFGSGTRLTVV.

The CDR3 sequence is CASSADWTGLYGYTF. CDR3 in DNA: TGTGCCAGCAGCGCAGATTGGACAGGTCTCTATGGCTACACCTTC. This sequence joins TRBV9 and TRBJ1-2, with 7 bases lining up with TRBD1. Germline trimming cut 3 bases from V and 4 bases from J; bases unmatched to any gene: 9. This CDR3 spans 15 amino acids. Germline values: CDR1 SGDLS, CDR2 YYNGEE.

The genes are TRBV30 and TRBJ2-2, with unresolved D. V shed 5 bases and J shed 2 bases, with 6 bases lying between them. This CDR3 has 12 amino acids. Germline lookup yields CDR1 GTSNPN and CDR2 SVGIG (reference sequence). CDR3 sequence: CAWGRNTGELFF. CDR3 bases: TGTGCCTGGGGGCGCAACACCGGGGAGCTGTTTTTT.

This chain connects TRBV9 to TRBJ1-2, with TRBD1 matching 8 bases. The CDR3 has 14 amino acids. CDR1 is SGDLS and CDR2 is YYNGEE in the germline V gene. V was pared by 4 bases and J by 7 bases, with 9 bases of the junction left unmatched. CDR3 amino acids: CASSHSGGATGYTF. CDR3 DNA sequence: TGTGCCAGCAGCCATTCAGGGGGCGCAACTGGCTACACCTTC.

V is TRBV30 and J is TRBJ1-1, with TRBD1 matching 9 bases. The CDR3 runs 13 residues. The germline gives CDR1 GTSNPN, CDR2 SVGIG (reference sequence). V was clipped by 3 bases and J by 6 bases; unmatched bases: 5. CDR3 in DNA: TGTGCCTGGAGCGACGGGACAGGGCCTGAAGCTTTCTTT. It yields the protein CAWSDGTGPEAFF.

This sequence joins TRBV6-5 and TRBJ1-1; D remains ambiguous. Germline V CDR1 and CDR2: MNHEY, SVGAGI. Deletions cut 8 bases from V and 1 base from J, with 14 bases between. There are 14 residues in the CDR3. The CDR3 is CASWRGGRNTEAFF. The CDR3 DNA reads TGTGCCAGCTGGCGGGGAGGGCGGAACACTGAAGCTTTCTTT.

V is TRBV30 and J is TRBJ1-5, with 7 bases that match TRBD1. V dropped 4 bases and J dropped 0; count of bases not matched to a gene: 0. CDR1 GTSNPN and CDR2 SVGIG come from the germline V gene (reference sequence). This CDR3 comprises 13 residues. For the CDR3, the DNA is TGTGCCTGGAACAGGGGTAGCAATCAGCCCCAGCATTTT. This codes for CAWNRGSNQPQHF.

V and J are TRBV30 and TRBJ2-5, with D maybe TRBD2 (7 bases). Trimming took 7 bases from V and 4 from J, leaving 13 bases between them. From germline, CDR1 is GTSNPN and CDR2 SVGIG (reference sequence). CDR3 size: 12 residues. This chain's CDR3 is CAFGGRSETQYF. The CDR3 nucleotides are TGTGCCTTCGGGGGGCGGTCAGAGACCCAGTACTTC.

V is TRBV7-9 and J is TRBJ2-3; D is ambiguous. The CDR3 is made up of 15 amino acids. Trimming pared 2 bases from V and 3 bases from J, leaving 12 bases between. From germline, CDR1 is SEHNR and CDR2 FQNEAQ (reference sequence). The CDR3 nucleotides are TGTGCCAGCAGCTTATCGGTCGGTATAACAGATACGCAGTATTTT. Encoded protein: CASSLSVGITDTQYF.

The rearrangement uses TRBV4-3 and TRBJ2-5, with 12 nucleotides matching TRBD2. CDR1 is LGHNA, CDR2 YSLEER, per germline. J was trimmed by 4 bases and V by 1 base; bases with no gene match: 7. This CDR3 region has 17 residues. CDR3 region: CASSQGLAGAEGETQYF. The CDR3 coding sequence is TGCGCCAGCAGCCAAGGACTAGCGGGGGCCGAGGGAGAGACCCAGTACTTC.

The CDR3 nucleotides are TGCGGGGGCAGACAGGGTATGAACACTGAAGCTTTCTTT. Translation: CGGRQGMNTEAFF. The V gene is TRBV29-1, the J gene TRBJ1-1; 7 nucleotides align to TRBD1. The CDR3 consists of 13 residues. CDR1 SQVTM and CDR2 ANQGSEA come from the germline V gene.

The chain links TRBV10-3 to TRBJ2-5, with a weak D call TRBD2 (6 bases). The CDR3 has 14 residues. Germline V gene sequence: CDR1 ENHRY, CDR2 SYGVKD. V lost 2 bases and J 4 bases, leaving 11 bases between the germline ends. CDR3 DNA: TGTGCCATCAGTGAGCCACTAGCCCGAGAGACCCAGTACTTC. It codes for CAISEPLARETQYF.

CDR3 bases: TGCAGCGTTGCCGGGGTCGAGAACACTGAAGCTTTCTTT. Translated, it gives CSVAGVENTEAFF. This chain connects TRBV29-1 to TRBJ1-1; no clear D. The V end lost 4 bases, the J end lost 1 base, and 10 bases lay between the germline ends. CDR3 length: 13 amino acids. Germline V gene sequence: CDR1 SQVTM, CDR2 ANQGSEA. The entire variable domain, with the rest obtained from reference TRBV29-1 and TRBJ1-1, is as follows: SAVISQKPSRDICQRGTSLTIQCQVDSQVTMMFWYRQQPGQSLTLIATANQGSEATYESGFVIDKFPISRPNLTFSTLTVSNMSPEDSSIYLCSVAGVENTEAFFGQGTRLTVV.

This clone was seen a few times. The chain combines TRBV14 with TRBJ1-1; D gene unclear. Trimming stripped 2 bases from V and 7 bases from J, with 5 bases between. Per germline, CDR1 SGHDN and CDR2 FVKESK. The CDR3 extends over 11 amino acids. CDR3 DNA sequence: TGTGCCAGCAGCCAACATGTTGAAGCTTTCTTT. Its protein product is CASSQHVEAFF.

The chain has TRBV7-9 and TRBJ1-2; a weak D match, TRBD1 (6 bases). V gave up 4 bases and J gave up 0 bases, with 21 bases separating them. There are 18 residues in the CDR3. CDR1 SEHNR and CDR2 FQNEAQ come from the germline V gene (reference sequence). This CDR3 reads CASSSLASTGQTNYGYTF. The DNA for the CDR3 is TGTGCCAGCAGCTCACTTGCGAGTACGGGACAAACTAACTATGGCTACACCTTC.

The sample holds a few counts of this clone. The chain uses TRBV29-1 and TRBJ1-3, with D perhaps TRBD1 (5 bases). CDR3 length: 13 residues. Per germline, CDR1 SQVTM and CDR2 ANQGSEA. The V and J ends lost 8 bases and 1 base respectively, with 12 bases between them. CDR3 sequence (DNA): TGCAGCCCCCTACAGGTTTCTGGAAACACCATATATTTT. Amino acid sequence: CSPLQVSGNTIYF.

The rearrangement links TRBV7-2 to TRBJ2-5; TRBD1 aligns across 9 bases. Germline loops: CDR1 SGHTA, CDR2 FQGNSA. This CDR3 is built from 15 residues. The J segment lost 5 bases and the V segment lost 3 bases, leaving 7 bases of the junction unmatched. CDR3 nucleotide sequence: TGTGCCAGCAGCTTTAGGACAGGGGAGGGGGAGACCCAGTACTTC. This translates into CASSFRTGEGETQYF.

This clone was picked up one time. DNA of the CDR3: TGTGCCAGCAGCCGGACAGTACAAGAGACCCAGTACTTC. As protein: CASSRTVQETQYF. The chain has TRBV6-5 and TRBJ2-5, with a possible D match to TRBD1 (6 bases). The V end lost 6 bases, the J end lost 2 bases, and 10 bases lay between the germline ends. The germline V gene encodes CDR1 MNHEY and CDR2 SVGAGI. CDR3 size: 13 residues.

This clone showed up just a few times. The CDR3 protein is CASSQDTSGGYADTQYF. The CDR3 nucleotides read TGCGCCAGCAGCCAAGATACTAGCGGGGGATATGCAGATACGCAGTATTTT. V is TRBV4-3 and J is TRBJ2-3; 11 bases agree with TRBD2. CDR1 and CDR2 from the germline V gene are LGHNA and YSLEER. The J segment lost 4 bases and the V segment lost 0 bases, leaving 6 bases of the junction unmatched. This CDR3 contains 17 residues.

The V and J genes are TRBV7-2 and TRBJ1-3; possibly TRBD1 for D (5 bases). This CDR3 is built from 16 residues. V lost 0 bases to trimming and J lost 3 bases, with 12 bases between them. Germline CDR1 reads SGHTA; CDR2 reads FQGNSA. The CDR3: CASSLAGRGGGNTIYF. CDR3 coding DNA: TGTGCCAGCAGCTTAGCGGGTCGGGGGGGTGGAAACACCATATATTTT. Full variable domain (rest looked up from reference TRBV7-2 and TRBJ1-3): GAGVSQSPSNKVTEKGKDVELRCDPISGHTALYWYRQSLGQGLEFLIYFQGNSAPDKSGLPSDRFSAERTGGSVSTLTIQRTQQEDSAVYLCASSLAGRGGGNTIYFGEGSWLTVV.

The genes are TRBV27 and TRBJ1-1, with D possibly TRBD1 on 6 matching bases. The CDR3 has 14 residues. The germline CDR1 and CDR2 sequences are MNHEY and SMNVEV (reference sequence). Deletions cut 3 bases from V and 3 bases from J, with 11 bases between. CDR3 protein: CASSLGGQDTEAFF. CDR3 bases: TGTGCCAGCAGTTTGGGGGGGCAGGACACTGAAGCTTTCTTT.

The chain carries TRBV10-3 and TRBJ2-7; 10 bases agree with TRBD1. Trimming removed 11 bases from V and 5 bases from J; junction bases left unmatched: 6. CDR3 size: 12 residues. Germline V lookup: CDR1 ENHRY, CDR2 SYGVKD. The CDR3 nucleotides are TGTGCCGTCTCCGGGACAGGGGACGAGCAGTACTTC. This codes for CAVSGTGDEQYF.